A selection of T cell receptor beta chains follows, all from one sample in a study of blood T cells in healthy people across ages. MiXCR, run by TCRdb on the 5' RACE reads, gives a single entry per CDR3 protein. The sample lists around 520,000 distinct CDR3 sequences, over 25% seen once, with over 3.5% in the top ten. These data were likewise used in another study, on T cells of mothers and their children.

Source material: blood. These receptors all come from a boy under 10 years old in good health. Both conserved end residues are part of each CDR3. A D gene is named only where the DNA matches it firmly. Only some rows state a clone size, as once, few, many or a class for expanded clones.

cdr3_nt: TGTGCCAGCAGGCCGGGCGGAACCGGGGAGCTGTTTTTT; cdr3_aa: CASRPGGTGELFF; d_call: -; j_call: TRBJ2-2; clone_size: -; v_call: TRBV6-6
cdr3_nt: TGCAGTGCTCCCCAGGGGGGGGCCACTGAAGCTTTCTTT; cdr3_aa: CSAPQGGATEAFF; d_call: TRBD1; j_call: TRBJ1-1; clone_size: -; v_call: TRBV20-1
cdr3_nt: TGTGCCACCAGTGAGCGAGCTAGCGGTGAGCAGTTCTTC; cdr3_aa: CATSERASGEQFF; d_call: TRBD2; j_call: TRBJ2-1; clone_size: few; v_call: TRBV24-1
cdr3_nt: TGCAGTGCTCAGACTAGCGGAGCCTACAATGAGCAGTTCTTC; cdr3_aa: CSAQTSGAYNEQFF; d_call: TRBD2; j_call: TRBJ2-1; clone_size: many; v_call: TRBV20-1
cdr3_nt: TGTGCCAGTAGTCTAATCCAGGGAGTCCAGCCCCAGCATTTT; cdr3_aa: CASSLIQGVQPQHF; d_call: -; j_call: TRBJ1-5; clone_size: -; v_call: TRBV19
cdr3_nt: TGTGCCAGCAGCCAAGAATGGGGCGAGCAGTACTTC; cdr3_aa: CASSQEWGEQYF; d_call: -; j_call: TRBJ2-7; clone_size: -; v_call: TRBV14
cdr3_nt: TGCAGTGCCCGACAGGCCCCGGGCACTGAAGCTTTCTTT; cdr3_aa: CSARQAPGTEAFF; d_call: -; j_call: TRBJ1-1; clone_size: once; v_call: TRBV20-1
cdr3_nt: TGTGCCAGCAGCCATACACAGGGGATGTACACCGGGGAGCTGTTTTTT; cdr3_aa: CASSHTQGMYTGELFF; d_call: TRBD1; j_call: TRBJ2-2; clone_size: few; v_call: TRBV3-1
cdr3_nt: TGTGCCAGCAGTTACTATGCGGGCGGCTCTGGAAACACCATATATTTT; cdr3_aa: CASSYYAGGSGNTIYF; d_call: -; j_call: TRBJ1-3; clone_size: few; v_call: TRBV6-6
cdr3_nt: TGTGCCAGCAACCCGGGACAGGGTAACACTGAAGCTTTCTTT; cdr3_aa: CASNPGQGNTEAFF; d_call: TRBD1; j_call: TRBJ1-1; clone_size: few; v_call: TRBV13
cdr3_nt: TGCAGTGCTCCGCGGGGGCCCGAGGGGACCCAGTACTTC; cdr3_aa: CSAPRGPEGTQYF; d_call: -; j_call: TRBJ2-5; clone_size: few; v_call: TRBV20-1
cdr3_nt: TGTGCCAGCAGTGATGGGCAGCAGGTGGTCGACAATCAGCCCCAGCATTTT; cdr3_aa: CASSDGQQVVDNQPQHF; d_call: -; j_call: TRBJ1-5; clone_size: -; v_call: TRBV2
cdr3_nt: TGCGCCAGCAGCCGAGGAATGGGCCAGACTAATGAAAAACTGTTTTTT; cdr3_aa: CASSRGMGQTNEKLFF; d_call: -; j_call: TRBJ1-4; clone_size: -; v_call: TRBV4-1
cdr3_nt: TGTGCCAGCAGCCAAGAAACAGGGGTTAACTATGGCTACACCTTC; cdr3_aa: CASSQETGVNYGYTF; d_call: TRBD1; j_call: TRBJ1-2; clone_size: -; v_call: TRBV3-1
cdr3_nt: TGTGCCAGCAGCTTACGAACCCCCTCGGCGGGGTATACCTACAATGAGCAGTTCTTC; cdr3_aa: CASSLRTPSAGYTYNEQFF; d_call: -; j_call: TRBJ2-1; clone_size: few; v_call: TRBV11-2
cdr3_nt: TGTGCCAGCAGCGCGGGACAGACCACCGGGGAGCTGTTTTTT; cdr3_aa: CASSAGQTTGELFF; d_call: -; j_call: TRBJ2-2; clone_size: few; v_call: TRBV7-2
cdr3_nt: TGTGCCAGCAGCCCAGGACTAGCGAAGTCTGAGACCCAGTACTTC; cdr3_aa: CASSPGLAKSETQYF; d_call: TRBD2; j_call: TRBJ2-5; clone_size: few; v_call: TRBV7-9
cdr3_nt: TGTGCCATCAGACCCGGGACTGTGGTAGGCTACAATGAGCAGTTCTTC; cdr3_aa: CAIRPGTVVGYNEQFF; d_call: -; j_call: TRBJ2-1; clone_size: -; v_call: TRBV10-3
cdr3_nt: TGCGCCTGGAGTGTTCAGGGAGGCTACACCTTC; cdr3_aa: CAWSVQGGYTF; d_call: -; j_call: TRBJ1-2; clone_size: -; v_call: TRBV30
cdr3_nt: TGTGCCAGCAGCGTAGGAGCTGCGGGAACCGGGGAGCTGTTTTTT; cdr3_aa: CASSVGAAGTGELFF; d_call: -; j_call: TRBJ2-2; clone_size: -; v_call: TRBV9
cdr3_nt: TGCAGCGTTGAACGGAGCACCGGGGAGCTGTTTTTT; cdr3_aa: CSVERSTGELFF; d_call: -; j_call: TRBJ2-2; clone_size: many; v_call: TRBV29-1
cdr3_nt: TGTGCCAGCAGCTTCGGCAGCAACAACGTCCTGACTTTC; cdr3_aa: CASSFGSNNVLTF; d_call: -; j_call: TRBJ2-6; clone_size: -; v_call: TRBV7-3
cdr3_nt: TGTGCCAGCAGTTGGGAGGGATATGGCTACACCTTC; cdr3_aa: CASSWEGYGYTF; d_call: -; j_call: TRBJ1-2; clone_size: -; v_call: TRBV28
cdr3_nt: TGTGCCAGTAGTGCGGGAGCGGGGAGCACCGGGGAGCTGTTTTTT; cdr3_aa: CASSAGAGSTGELFF; d_call: TRBD2; j_call: TRBJ2-2; clone_size: few; v_call: TRBV19
cdr3_nt: TGCAGTGCTAGGTTCCCTTTACAGGAGACCCAGTACTTC; cdr3_aa: CSARFPLQETQYF; d_call: -; j_call: TRBJ2-5; clone_size: few; v_call: TRBV20-1
cdr3_nt: TGTGCCAGCGAGGACCTGAGCTCCTACAATGAGCAGTTCTTC; cdr3_aa: CASEDLSSYNEQFF; d_call: -; j_call: TRBJ2-1; clone_size: -; v_call: TRBV6-2/TRBV6-3
cdr3_nt: TGCGCCAGCAGCCGGCAGCGGGGCTCAAACACCGGGGAGCTGTTTTTT; cdr3_aa: CASSRQRGSNTGELFF; d_call: TRBD2; j_call: TRBJ2-2; clone_size: few; v_call: TRBV4-1
cdr3_nt: TGTGCCAGCAACCCGGTTGCTAGATCTAACTATGGCTACACCTTC; cdr3_aa: CASNPVARSNYGYTF; d_call: -; j_call: TRBJ1-2; clone_size: few; v_call: TRBV2
cdr3_nt: TGTGCCACCAGCAGGACAGGGTTTTCCTATGGCTACACCTTC; cdr3_aa: CATSRTGFSYGYTF; d_call: TRBD1; j_call: TRBJ1-2; clone_size: few; v_call: TRBV6-5
cdr3_nt: TGCAGTGCTTGCACAGAGAAAGGGTATTACGAGCAGTACTTC; cdr3_aa: CSACTEKGYYEQYF; d_call: -; j_call: TRBJ2-7; clone_size: -; v_call: TRBV20-1
cdr3_nt: TGCGCCAGCAGCGCCCCAACAGGATCACCCCTTAACTATGGCTACACCTTC; cdr3_aa: CASSAPTGSPLNYGYTF; d_call: -; j_call: TRBJ1-2; clone_size: few; v_call: TRBV5-1
cdr3_nt: TGCGCCAGCAGCTTGGTCGGGGGAACAGAAGAGCAGTACTTC; cdr3_aa: CASSLVGGTEEQYF; d_call: -; j_call: TRBJ2-7; clone_size: -; v_call: TRBV5-1
cdr3_nt: TGCAGTGCTAGAGGGACTAGCGGGGGAGGCAATGAGCAGTTCTTC; cdr3_aa: CSARGTSGGGNEQFF; d_call: TRBD2; j_call: TRBJ2-1; clone_size: -; v_call: TRBV20-1
cdr3_nt: TGCGCCAGCAGCTTGGAAGGGGACTCTGCAGCTTTCTTT; cdr3_aa: CASSLEGDSAAFF; d_call: -; j_call: TRBJ1-1; clone_size: -; v_call: TRBV5-1
cdr3_nt: TGTGCCAGCAGTGGCCTGAACACTGAAGCTTTCTTT; cdr3_aa: CASSGLNTEAFF; d_call: -; j_call: TRBJ1-1; clone_size: -; v_call: TRBV6-5
cdr3_nt: TGCAGCGTCAAGGGGTCCGCGCTCCGGGGCGAGCAGTACTTC; cdr3_aa: CSVKGSALRGEQYF; d_call: -; j_call: TRBJ2-7; clone_size: few; v_call: TRBV29-1
cdr3_nt: TGTGCCAGCACCCCTGGAGGGGTTGGCGGGAAGACCCAGTACTTC; cdr3_aa: CASTPGGVGGKTQYF; d_call: -; j_call: TRBJ2-5; clone_size: many; v_call: TRBV28
cdr3_nt: TGTGCCAGCAGTTTATTTGCCGGGGAGCTGTTTTTT; cdr3_aa: CASSLFAGELFF; d_call: -; j_call: TRBJ2-2; clone_size: few; v_call: TRBV12-3/TRBV12-4
cdr3_nt: TGTGCCAGCAGCCCCAGTTTATCTGCCTACAATGAGCAGTTCTTC; cdr3_aa: CASSPSLSAYNEQFF; d_call: -; j_call: TRBJ2-1; clone_size: -; v_call: TRBV12-3/TRBV12-4
cdr3_nt: TGTGCCATCAGTGACGGGGGGCCCCAGTACTTC; cdr3_aa: CAISDGGPQYF; d_call: -; j_call: TRBJ2-5; clone_size: -; v_call: TRBV10-3